These T cell receptor beta chains were read from a single sample in a study of early T cells in non-severe SARS-CoV-2 infection. From the 5' RACE reads, TCRdb called clonotypes with MiXCR, one entry per CDR3 protein. This sample yields about 110,000 distinct CDR3 sequences, of which roughly 12% are seen a single time; 3% to 3.5% belongs to the top ten. Sequenced material: whole blood. These receptors were obtained from an adult who was a healthcare worker with PCR-confirmed SARS-CoV-2 infection or an uninfected control (not recorded which). CDR3s include the opening cysteine and the closing phenylalanine or tryptophan. A D gene is named only where the DNA matches it firmly. Only some rows state a clone size, as once, few, many or a class for expanded clones.

cdr3_aa: CASSWDRGAYEQYF
cdr3_nt: TGCGCCAGCAGCTGGGACAGGGGAGCCTACGAGCAGTACTTC
j_call: TRBJ2-7
v_call: TRBV5-1
clone_size: few
d_call: TRBD1

cdr3_aa: CASSPDGGNEQYF
cdr3_nt: TGTGCTAGCAGCCCCGACGGGGGCAACGAGCAGTACTTC
j_call: TRBJ2-7
v_call: TRBV7-7
clone_size: many
d_call: -

cdr3_aa: CASSLGQGAGEQYF
cdr3_nt: TGTGCCAGCAGCCTCGGACAGGGGGCTGGCGAGCAGTACTTC
j_call: TRBJ2-7
v_call: TRBV3-1
clone_size: many
d_call: TRBD1

cdr3_aa: CASSMGGAVHLQPQHF
cdr3_nt: TGTGCCAGTAGTATGGGAGGGGCCGTACACCTTCAGCCCCAGCATTTT
j_call: TRBJ1-5
v_call: TRBV19
clone_size: few
d_call: -

cdr3_aa: CSGSRGQGQPQHF
cdr3_nt: TGCAGCGGCAGCAGGGGGCAGGGTCAGCCCCAGCATTTT
j_call: TRBJ1-5
v_call: TRBV29-1
clone_size: -
d_call: TRBD1

cdr3_aa: CASSLDLAPTVEQYF
cdr3_nt: TGTGCCAGCAGCTTAGATTTGGCCCCTACGGTCGAGCAGTACTTC
j_call: TRBJ2-7
v_call: TRBV11-2
clone_size: many
d_call: -

cdr3_aa: CASSLPYRSPYEQYF
cdr3_nt: TGTGCCAGCTCACTCCCCTATCGTAGCCCCTACGAGCAGTACTTC
j_call: TRBJ2-7
v_call: TRBV18
clone_size: many
d_call: -

cdr3_aa: CSARGGTSAYNEQFF
cdr3_nt: TGCAGCGCCAGGGGAGGGACTAGCGCCTACAATGAGCAGTTCTTC
j_call: TRBJ2-1
v_call: TRBV29-1
clone_size: -
d_call: TRBD2

cdr3_aa: CASKQYKANTGELFF
cdr3_nt: TGTGCCAGCAAGCAATACAAAGCGAACACCGGGGAGCTGTTTTTT
j_call: TRBJ2-2
v_call: TRBV2
clone_size: few
d_call: -

cdr3_aa: CAKTSFGFSNQPQHF
cdr3_nt: TGTGCCAAGACGTCGTTCGGATTTAGCAATCAGCCCCAGCATTTT
j_call: TRBJ1-5
v_call: TRBV24-1
clone_size: -
d_call: -

cdr3_aa: CASSTSRVNEQFF
cdr3_nt: TGTGCCAGCAGCACATCTAGGGTGAATGAGCAGTTCTTC
j_call: TRBJ2-1
v_call: TRBV9
clone_size: -
d_call: -

cdr3_aa: CATRSPGGGLSSYNEQFF
cdr3_nt: TGTGCCACCAGATCCCCTGGGGGGGGCCTGAGCTCCTACAATGAGCAGTTCTTC
j_call: TRBJ2-1
v_call: TRBV27
clone_size: -
d_call: -

cdr3_aa: CASSLPDQPQHF
cdr3_nt: TGTGCCAGCAGTTTACCGGATCAGCCCCAGCATTTT
j_call: TRBJ1-5
v_call: TRBV12-3/TRBV12-4
clone_size: many
d_call: -

cdr3_aa: CAISDRDGGSEQYF
cdr3_nt: TGTGCCATCAGTGACCGCGACGGGGGATCCGAGCAGTACTTC
j_call: TRBJ2-7
v_call: TRBV10-3
clone_size: few
d_call: -

cdr3_aa: CATGGYTGELFF
cdr3_nt: TGCGCCACCGGCGGGTACACCGGGGAGCTGTTTTTT
j_call: TRBJ2-2
v_call: TRBV10-1
clone_size: many
d_call: -

cdr3_aa: CASSLAVQGTTEAFF
cdr3_nt: TGCGCCAGCAGCTTGGCAGTACAGGGGACCACTGAAGCTTTCTTT
j_call: TRBJ1-1
v_call: TRBV5-1
clone_size: -
d_call: TRBD1

cdr3_aa: CSVGYRSSGNTIYF
cdr3_nt: TGCAGCGTTGGGTACCGGAGCTCTGGAAACACCATATATTTT
j_call: TRBJ1-3
v_call: TRBV29-1
clone_size: -
d_call: -

cdr3_aa: CSARDRGFSNEKLFF
cdr3_nt: TGCAGTGCAAGGGACAGGGGGTTTTCGAATGAAAAACTGTTTTTT
j_call: TRBJ1-4
v_call: TRBV20-1
clone_size: few
d_call: TRBD1

cdr3_aa: CAWSVVRSLTDTQYF
cdr3_nt: TGTGCCTGGAGTGTAGTCAGGAGCCTGACAGATACGCAGTATTTT
j_call: TRBJ2-3
v_call: TRBV30
clone_size: few
d_call: -

cdr3_aa: CSARPQMGANQPQHF
cdr3_nt: TGCAGTGCTAGACCCCAAATGGGGGCGAACCAGCCCCAGCATTTT
j_call: TRBJ1-5
v_call: TRBV20-1
clone_size: few
d_call: -

cdr3_aa: CASSRGDLQETQYF
cdr3_nt: TGTGCCAGTAGTCGGGGGGACCTCCAAGAGACCCAGTACTTC
j_call: TRBJ2-5
v_call: TRBV19
clone_size: few
d_call: TRBD2

cdr3_aa: CASSPPGLDNEQFF
cdr3_nt: TGTGCCAGCTCACCACCGGGACTAGACAATGAGCAGTTCTTC
j_call: TRBJ2-1
v_call: TRBV18
clone_size: few
d_call: TRBD2